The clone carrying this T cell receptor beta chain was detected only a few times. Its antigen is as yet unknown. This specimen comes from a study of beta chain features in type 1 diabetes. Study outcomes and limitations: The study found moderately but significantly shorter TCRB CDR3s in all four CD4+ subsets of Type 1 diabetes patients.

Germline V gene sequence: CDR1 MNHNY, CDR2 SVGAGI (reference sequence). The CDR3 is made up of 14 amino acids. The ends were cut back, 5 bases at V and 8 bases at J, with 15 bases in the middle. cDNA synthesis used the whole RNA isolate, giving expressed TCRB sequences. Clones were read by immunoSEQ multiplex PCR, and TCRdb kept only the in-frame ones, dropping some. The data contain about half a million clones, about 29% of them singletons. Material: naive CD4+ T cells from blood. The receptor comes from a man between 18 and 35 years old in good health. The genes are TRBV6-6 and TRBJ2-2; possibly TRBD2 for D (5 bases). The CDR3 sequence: CASSQRISGGELFF. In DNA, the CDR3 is TGTGCCAGCAGTCAACGGATCTCGGGGGGGGAGCTGTTTTTT.